The 27 T cell receptor beta chains below all came from one sample that was sequenced in a study of blood T cell repertoires in COVID-19 (dated by TCRdb to between 2020 and 2021). To prepare the library, the immunoSEQ multiplex PCR assay was applied. The clones in this table, taken by TCRdb from immuneACCESS, are in-frame only. Not every clone is retained; where verified, under half of the shortfall comes from an unresolved V gene, and the cause of the rest is unknown. The table for this sample lists some 370,000 clones; roughly nine tenths of them were counted only once. The ten largest clones capture 0.95% to 1.5% of the sample. Material for sequencing was peripheral blood. Receptor source: a man aged 40-49 years with acute or convalescent COVID-19.

The rearrangement uses TRBV15 and TRBJ1-4, with D unresolved. V shed 6 bases and J shed 8 bases, with 16 bases lying between them. The CDR3 has 14 residues. CDR1 LNHNV and CDR2 YYDKDF come from the germline V gene (reference sequence). The CDR3 is CATRTIGGGEKLFF. CDR3 DNA sequence: TGTGCCACCAGGACCATCGGTGGAGGGGAAAAACTGTTTTTT.

The chain is built from TRBV5-1 and TRBJ2-1, with unresolved D. From germline, CDR1 is SGHRS and CDR2 YFSETQ. The ends were cut back, 2 bases at V and 0 bases at J, with 6 bases in the middle. This CDR3 spans 14 amino acids. CDR3 residues: CASSFSSSYNEQFF. The CDR3 DNA follows: TGCGCCAGCAGCTTTAGCAGCTCCTACAATGAGCAGTTCTTC. The full variable domain, its missing parts supplied by reference TRBV5-1 and TRBJ2-1, is KAGVTQTPRYLIKTRGQQVTLSCSPISGHRSVSWYQQTPGQGLQFLFEYFSETQRNKGNFPGRFSGRQFSNSRSEMNVSTLELGDSALYLCASSFSSSYNEQFFGPGTRLTVL.

The CDR3, as DNA: TGTGCCAGCAGCCCCCTCCAGGGGGCAGATACGCAGTATTTT. Protein sequence: CASSPLQGADTQYF. V and J are TRBV9 and TRBJ2-3; 7 bases map to TRBD1. The CDR3 totals 14 residues. Germline CDR1 reads SGDLS; CDR2 reads YYNGEE. The V gene end was trimmed by 4 bases and the J gene end by 4 bases; junction bases not matched to a gene: 6.

The chain links TRBV6-5 to TRBJ1-2, with D perhaps TRBD1 (6 bases). CDR3 size: 13 residues. V shed 2 bases and J shed 4 bases, with 8 bases lying between them. Germline assignment: CDR1 MNHEY and CDR2 SVGAGI. CDR3 region: CASSYQGIYGYTF. The CDR3 nucleotides are TGTGCCAGCAGTTACCAGGGGATCTATGGCTACACCTTC.

The chain employs TRBV4-1 and TRBJ2-2; TRBD1 is a possible D gene (6 bases). V shed 4 bases and J shed 5 bases, with 23 bases lying between them. Germline CDR1 reads MGHRA; CDR2 reads YSYEKL. The CDR3 has 18 amino acids. CDR3 residues: CASSPRLGAVAATGELFF. The CDR3 nucleotides read TGCGCCAGCAGCCCTCGGTTGGGGGCAGTCGCGGCAACCGGGGAGCTGTTTTTT.

The V gene is TRBV9, the J gene TRBJ2-2; TRBD2 might be the D (6 bases). The CDR3 runs 14 residues. V was shortened by 4 bases and J by 7 bases, with 14 bases between the two germline ends. Per germline, CDR1 SGDLS and CDR2 YYNGEE. CDR3 nucleotides: TGTGCCAGCAGCTCCCTCCGGGGGATCGGGGAGCTGTTTTTT. It translates to CASSSLRGIGELFF.

V is TRBV2 and J is TRBJ1-1, with 8 bases fitting TRBD1. Germline V lookup: CDR1 SNHLY, CDR2 FYNNEI. Trimming cost V 9 bases and J 1 base; bases outside gene matches: 4. The CDR3 is 13 amino acids. The CDR3 protein is CARATGANTEAFF. CDR3 nucleotide sequence: TGTGCCAGGGCGACAGGGGCGAACACTGAAGCTTTCTTT.

The chain recombines TRBV2 with TRBJ1-1; TRBD1 is a possible D gene (5 bases). The ends were cut back, 0 bases at V and 4 bases at J, with 12 bases in the middle. Germline loops: CDR1 SNHLY, CDR2 FYNNEI. The CDR3 sequence is 15 residues long. This chain's CDR3 is CASSEAQGLSTEAFF. In DNA, the CDR3 is TGTGCCAGCAGTGAAGCTCAGGGCTTGAGCACTGAAGCTTTCTTT.

The J gene is TRBJ2-1, the V gene TRBV5-1; 11 nucleotides align to TRBD2. J lost 4 bases, V lost 1 base, and 16 bases had no gene match. The V gene's germline CDR1 is SGHRS and CDR2 YFSETQ. This CDR3 spans 20 amino acids. CDR3 loop: CASSLNPGLAVRARYNEQFF. For the CDR3, the DNA is TGCGCCAGCAGCTTGAACCCGGGACTAGCGGTTAGGGCGCGGTACAATGAGCAGTTCTTC.

This clone was recorded once. The J gene is TRBJ1-2, the V gene TRBV7-2; D is unclear. Germline V CDR1 and CDR2: SGHTA, FQGNSA. CDR3 length: 15 residues. The V gene lost 4 bases and the J gene lost 4 bases, with 16 bases spanning the gap. DNA for the CDR3: TGTGCCAGCAGCTCTAGCCCGGGCGCCGTCTATGGCTACACCTTC. This encodes CASSSSPGAVYGYTF.

The V call is TRBV4-1, the J call TRBJ2-1; TRBD2 matches 8 bases. V dropped 0 bases and J dropped 4; count of bases not matched to a gene: 11. This CDR3 has 18 residues. The V gene's germline CDR1 is MGHRA and CDR2 YSYEKL. CDR3 sequence: CASSQDRSRLAGYNEQFF. DNA for the CDR3: TGCGCCAGCAGCCAAGATAGGTCAAGGCTAGCGGGTTACAATGAGCAGTTCTTC.

This chain uses TRBV3-1 (or the pseudogene TRBV3-2) with TRBJ1-2, with D perhaps matching TRBD1 (6 bases). Germline V gives CDR1 LGHDT, CDR2 YNNKEL (reference sequence). This CDR3 is 13 amino acids long. Trimming took 3 bases from V and 8 from J, leaving 13 bases between them. Here the CDR3 reads CASSQGAGRGYTF. The CDR3 DNA reads TGTGCCAGCAGCCAGGGGGCAGGCCGGGGCTACACCTTC.

This clone turned up a few times. The chain recombines TRBV19 with TRBJ2-3, with 8 bases aligning to TRBD2. This CDR3 region has 16 residues. Germline loops: CDR1 LNHDA, CDR2 SQIVND (reference sequence). After removal of 0 bases from V and 2 bases from J, the junction contained 4 bases not matched to a gene. The chain's CDR3 is CASSIDYGGVTDTQYF. In DNA, the CDR3 is TGTGCCAGTAGTATAGATTACGGGGGGGTCACAGATACGCAGTATTTT.

The rearrangement uses TRBV19 and TRBJ2-2; 8 positions match TRBD2. The CDR3 has 15 residues. The V gene end was trimmed by 1 base and the J gene end by 6 bases; junction bases not matched to a gene: 4. CDR1 LNHDA and CDR2 SQIVND come from the germline V gene (reference sequence). The CDR3 region is CASSIAGGLSGELFF. The CDR3 coding sequence is TGTGCCAGTAGTATAGCGGGAGGGTTATCCGGGGAGCTGTTTTTT.

This clone was seen a handful of times. Other DNA sequences within the sample encode an identical CDR3. The chain carries TRBV13 and TRBJ1-3; tentatively, D is TRBD1 (5 bases). The CDR3 loop spans 15 amino acids. V lost 0 bases, J lost 0 bases, and 6 bases lay in between. Germline V gives CDR1 PRHDT, CDR2 FYEKMQ (reference sequence). CDR3 loop: CASSLGDSSGNTIYF. The CDR3 DNA reads TGTGCCAGCAGCTTAGGCGACAGCTCTGGAAACACCATATATTTT.

CDR3 amino acids: CASSLGGLSTEAFF. The CDR3 DNA reads as TGTGCCAGCAGCTTAGGAGGGTTGAGCACTGAAGCTTTCTTT. The chain has TRBV7-3 and TRBJ1-1; D gene uncertain. V gave up 2 bases and J gave up 4 bases, with 11 bases separating them. CDR1 and CDR2 (germline): SGHTA, FQGTGA. This CDR3 region has 14 residues.

This clone turned up a few times. The chain links TRBV11-2 to TRBJ1-2, with D maybe TRBD1 (5 bases). Germline V lookup: CDR1 SGHAT, CDR2 FQNNGV. The V end was cut by 1 base, the J end by 7 bases, with 10 bases between. The CDR3 totals 13 residues. CDR3 sequence reads: CASSLAGIGGYTF. For the CDR3, the DNA is TGTGCCAGCAGCTTAGCAGGGATCGGTGGCTACACCTTC.

This rearrangement joins TRBV7-2 to TRBJ1-1, with 7 bases aligning to TRBD1. The V gene's germline CDR1 is SGHTA and CDR2 FQGNSA. V shed 2 bases, J shed 7 bases, and the junction held 4 bases outside the gene matches. This CDR3 is 13 amino acids long. This CDR3 reads CASSLLRTGEAFF. In DNA form, the CDR3 reads TGTGCCAGCAGCTTATTGAGGACAGGTGAAGCTTTCTTT.

This sequence joins TRBV19 and TRBJ2-5, with D tentatively TRBD1 (6 bases). V shed 1 base and J shed 2 bases, with 11 bases lying between them. Germline V CDR1 and CDR2: LNHDA, SQIVND (reference sequence). The CDR3 consists of 15 residues. The CDR3 region is CASSIGNREQETQYF. The CDR3 nucleotides are TGTGCCAGTAGTATAGGTAACAGGGAGCAAGAGACCCAGTACTTC.

This clone occurred a few times. The CDR3 loop reads CASSQGAGGSNSPLHF. DNA of the CDR3: TGTGCCAGCAGCCAAGGGGCAGGGGGCTCGAATTCACCCCTCCACTTT. V usage is TRBV4-2 and J usage is TRBJ1-6; 8 positions agree with TRBD1. The germline V gene has CDR1 LGHNA and CDR2 YNFKEQ. V shed 1 base and J 7 bases; nucleotides not matched to a gene: 6. The CDR3 is 16 amino acids.

This clone was picked up one time. The gene calls are TRBV10-3 and TRBJ2-2; maybe TRBD2 (6 bases). The V end lost 0 bases, the J end lost 4 bases, and 9 bases lay between the germline ends. Germline assignment: CDR1 ENHRY and CDR2 SYGVKD. This CDR3 is 15 amino acids long. The CDR3, as DNA: TGTGCCATCAGTGAGTCGCGGGATTTCACCGGGGAGCTGTTTTTT. Protein product: CAISESRDFTGELFF.

The genes are TRBV3-1 (or the pseudogene TRBV3-2) and TRBJ2-3, with 11 bases lining up with TRBD2. V lost 1 base and J lost 2; bases outside the gene matches: 8. The CDR3 runs 18 residues. From germline, CDR1 is LGHDT and CDR2 YNNKEL (reference sequence). Here the CDR3 reads CASSQVGPSGRNTDTQYF. The CDR3 DNA is TGTGCCAGCAGCCAAGTAGGGCCTAGCGGGAGGAACACAGATACGCAGTATTTT.

V gene TRBV10-3 combines with J gene TRBJ2-3; a possible D gene is TRBD2 (6 bases). Trimming stripped 6 bases from V and 0 bases from J, with 16 bases between. This CDR3 spans 16 amino acids. Germline V gene data show CDR1 as ENHRY and CDR2 as SYGVKD. CDR3 loop: CAISPSGGDSTDTQYF. The CDR3 region has the DNA TGTGCCATCAGCCCCTCCGGGGGTGATAGCACAGATACGCAGTATTTT.

This clone turned up a few times. The rearrangement links TRBV18 to TRBJ1-5, with D perhaps TRBD1 (6 bases). The CDR3 contains 12 residues. Germline V CDR1 and CDR2: KGHSH, LQKENI. The germline V and J ends were trimmed by 4 bases and 5 bases, with 6 bases remaining between them. CDR3: CASSQGDQPQHF. The CDR3, as DNA: TGTGCCAGCTCACAGGGGGATCAGCCCCAGCATTTT. Combining the CDR3 with reference TRBV18 and TRBJ1-5 gives the whole variable domain NAGVMQNPRHLVRRRGQEARLRCSPMKGHSHVYWYRQLPEEGLKFMVYLQKENIIDESGMPKERFSAEFPKEGPSILRIQQVVRGDSAAYFCASSQGDQPQHFGDGTRLSIL.

The chain carries TRBV3-1 (or the pseudogene TRBV3-2) and TRBJ2-1; tentative D call: TRBD2 (5 bases). This CDR3 spans 17 amino acids. Per germline, CDR1 LGHDT and CDR2 YNNKEL (reference sequence). The V end was cut by 1 base, the J end by 0 bases, with 13 bases between. This CDR3 reads CASSQVGGLSSYNEQFF. CDR3 in DNA: TGTGCCAGCAGCCAAGTTGGCGGGCTGAGCTCCTACAATGAGCAGTTCTTC.

This clone showed up just once. CDR3 residues: CASGGAASPLHF. The CDR3 DNA sequence: TGTGCCAGCGGGGGGGCAGCCTCACCCCTCCACTTT. The V gene is TRBV28, the J gene TRBJ1-6; D is possibly TRBD1 (6 bases). Germline CDR1 is MDHEN and CDR2 is SYDVKM. The CDR3 extends over 12 amino acids. The germline V and J ends were trimmed by 8 bases and 10 bases, with 12 bases remaining between them.

CDR3 DNA: TGCAGTGCTTACGATCTGGCGGACACCTTC. The encoded protein is CSAYDLADTF. This chain uses TRBV20-1 with TRBJ1-2; D gene ambiguous. With 5 bases removed from V and 12 bases from J, the gap between germline ends came to 13 bases. The germline V gene has CDR1 DFQATT and CDR2 SNEGSKA (reference sequence). CDR3 length: 10 residues.